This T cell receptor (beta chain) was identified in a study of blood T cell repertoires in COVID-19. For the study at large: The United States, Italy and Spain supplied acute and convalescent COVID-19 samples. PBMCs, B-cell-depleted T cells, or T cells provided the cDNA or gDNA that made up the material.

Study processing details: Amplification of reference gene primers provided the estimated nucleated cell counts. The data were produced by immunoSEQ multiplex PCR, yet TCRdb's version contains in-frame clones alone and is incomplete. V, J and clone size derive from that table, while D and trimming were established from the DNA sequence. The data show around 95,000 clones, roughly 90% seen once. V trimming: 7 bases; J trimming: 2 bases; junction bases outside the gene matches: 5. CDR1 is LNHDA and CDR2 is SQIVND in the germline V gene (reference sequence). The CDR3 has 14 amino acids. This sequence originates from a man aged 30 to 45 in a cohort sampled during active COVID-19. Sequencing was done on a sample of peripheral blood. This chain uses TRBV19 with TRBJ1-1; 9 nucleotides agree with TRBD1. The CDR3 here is CASTDRGANTEAFF. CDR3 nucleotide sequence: TGTGCCAGTACGGACAGGGGTGCCAACACTGAAGCTTTCTTT.